This section outlines one T cell receptor (beta chain) sequence together with its context. This sample was taken from a study of blood T cells in healthy people across ages. Germline assignment: CDR1 DFQATT and CDR2 SNEGSKA (reference sequence). The CDR3 is 12 amino acids. V dropped 5 bases and J dropped 2; count of bases not matched to a gene: 2. PCR was performed a second time for about 7 to 12 cycles using a sample-barcoded 5' primer and a J-beta primer mix. TCRdb passed the 5' RACE reads through MiXCR, listing each CDR3 protein once. The sample has about 930,000 distinct CDR3 sequences, 25% to 30% seen once. This sample was shared with a second study, whose subject was T cells of mothers and their children.

The TCR originated in a woman aged 40 to 55 in good health. The sample was blood. The chain is built from TRBV20-1 and TRBJ1-2, with TRBD1 identical over 7 bases. The CDR3 region is CSALTGNYGYTF. CDR3 bases: TGCAGTGCTTTGACAGGGAACTATGGCTACACCTTC.